This is a list of T cell receptor beta chains from one sample in a study of shared clonotypes between healthy human individuals. TCRdb's table, derived via immunoSEQ multiplex PCR, lists solely in-frame clones and lacks some. The data show approximately 480,000 clones, roughly 79% seen once. The specimen was PBMCs. The receptor set was obtained from a woman aged 35 to 49 in good health. Some clones in this sample may be carry-over from other donors' samples. Both conserved end residues are part of each CDR3. D genes are given only for firm matches. Expanded clones get a size class; other rows say once, few or many, or leave the size out.

v_gene	abundance	j_gene	d_gene	CDR3aa	CDR3nt
TRBV30	.	TRBJ1-6	.	CACRDSYNSPLHF	TGTGCCTGCAGGGACTCCTATAATTCACCCCTCCACTTT
TRBV6-6	.	TRBJ2-2	TRBD1	CASRTSTGFTGELFF	TGTGCCAGCAGAACCTCGACAGGGTTTACCGGGGAGCTGTTTTTT
TRBV25-1	.	TRBJ1-2	.	CASSSIGNGYTF	TGTGCCAGCAGCTCTATAGGCAATGGCTACACCTTC
TRBV7-9	.	TRBJ2-1	TRBD1	CASSVDRGPYNEQFF	TGTGCCAGCAGCGTAGACAGGGGCCCTTACAATGAGCAGTTCTTC
TRBV30	few	TRBJ2-5	.	CAWSVQGETQYF	TGTGCCTGGAGTGTCCAAGGGGAGACCCAGTACTTC
TRBV6-1	.	TRBJ2-1	.	CASSEDAAESSYNEQFF	TGTGCCAGCAGTGAAGACGCGGCCGAGAGCTCCTACAATGAGCAGTTCTTC
TRBV30	.	TRBJ1-5	.	CAWSGGRNQPQHF	TGTGCCTGGAGTGGAGGACGCAATCAGCCCCAGCATTTT
TRBV19	few	TRBJ1-4	.	CASSRTGGGEKLFF	TGTGCCAGTAGTCGCACAGGTGGAGGTGAAAAACTGTTTTTT
TRBV5-3	.	TRBJ2-6	.	CARSSGANVLTF	TGTGCCAGAAGCTCTGGGGCCAACGTCCTGACTTTC
TRBV7-3	once	TRBJ2-1	TRBD2	CASSPGTSGLFEQFF	TGTGCCAGCAGCCCTGGGACTAGCGGCCTATTTGAGCAGTTCTTC
TRBV4-2	.	TRBJ2-1	.	CASSQIVSNNEQFF	TGTGCCAGCAGCCAGATTGTCTCCAACAATGAGCAGTTCTTC
TRBV6-1	.	TRBJ2-7	TRBD2	CASSELGLAVYEQYF	TGTGCCAGCAGTGAACTTGGACTAGCGGTCTACGAGCAGTACTTC
TRBV19	few	TRBJ2-7	.	CASSIQRLSEQYF	TGTGCCAGTAGTATACAAAGACTGTCCGAGCAGTACTTC
TRBV4-2	.	TRBJ2-7	TRBD2	CASSQERSGAYEQYF	TGTGCCAGCAGCCAAGAACGTAGCGGGGCATACGAGCAGTACTTC
TRBV28	few	TRBJ1-5	TRBD1	CASSSNGQGYSNQPQHF	TGTGCCAGCAGTTCCAACGGACAGGGATATAGCAATCAGCCCCAGCATTTT
TRBV29-1	.	TRBJ2-1	TRBD2	CSGAAAGTYNEQFF	TGCAGCGGGGCGGCAGCGGGGACCTACAATGAGCAGTTCTTC
TRBV11-3	.	TRBJ2-7	.	CASSPRRGASAEQYF	TGTGCCAGCAGCCCTCGGAGGGGGGCGTCTGCCGAGCAGTACTTC
TRBV5-6	.	TRBJ2-7	TRBD2	CASTISGRGSYEQYF	TGTGCCAGCACCATTAGCGGGAGGGGGTCCTACGAGCAGTACTTC
TRBV10-3	.	TRBJ2-3	TRBD1	CAITDRDRLTDTQYF	TGTGCCATCACCGACCGGGACAGATTAACAGATACGCAGTATTTT
TRBV6-6	.	TRBJ1-1	.	CASSYSGSGDTEAFF	TGTGCCAGCAGTTACTCAGGGTCGGGAGACACTGAAGCTTTCTTT
TRBV5-1	.	TRBJ2-5	TRBD2	CASSLGVAGETQYF	TGCGCCAGCAGCTTGGGGGTAGCGGGGGAGACCCAGTACTTC
TRBV7-2	once	TRBJ2-2	.	CASSSLSFTGELFF	TGTGCCAGCAGCTCCTTATCATTCACCGGGGAGCTGTTTTTT
TRBV28	.	TRBJ2-7	TRBD2	CASSLGLAGGQYEQYF	TGTGCCAGCAGTTTAGGACTAGCGGGAGGGCAATACGAGCAGTACTTC
TRBV6-1	.	TRBJ2-7	.	CASSEAEGEASYEQYF	TGTGCCAGCAGTGAAGCAGAGGGGGAGGCCTCCTACGAGCAGTACTTC
TRBV5-5	.	TRBJ1-5	.	CASSLVGNQPQHF	TGTGCCAGCAGCTTGGTGGGCAATCAGCCCCAGCATTTT
TRBV30	.	TRBJ1-4	.	CAWSGLNNDEKLFF	TGTGCCTGGAGTGGCCTGAATAATGATGAAAAACTGTTTTTT
TRBV28	.	TRBJ2-3	.	CASSSPEGYSTDTQYF	TGTGCCAGCAGTTCACCGGAGGGCTATAGCACAGATACGCAGTATTTT
TRBV27	.	TRBJ2-5	TRBD2	CASSLAGGGKGQETQYF	TGTGCCAGCAGTTTAGCCGGGGGGGGTAAGGGCCAAGAGACCCAGTACTTC
TRBV11-2	.	TRBJ2-7	.	CASSPRQGRAYEQYF	TGTGCCAGCAGCCCACGGCAGGGGAGGGCCTACGAGCAGTACTTC
TRBV7-3	.	TRBJ1-2	.	CASSLHPDRPYGYTF	TGTGCCAGCAGCCTCCACCCCGACAGGCCCTATGGCTACACCTTC
TRBV11-2	.	TRBJ2-5	TRBD2	CASSLDRLAGGGGDF	TGTGCCAGCAGCTTAGATCGGCTAGCGGGAGGGGGGGGCGACTTC
TRBV5-6	.	TRBJ1-2	TRBD1	CASSLEDRGYGYTF	TGTGCCAGCAGCTTGGAGGACAGGGGCTATGGCTACACCTTC